This is a list of T cell receptor beta chains from one sample in a study of control samples from healthy donors and cancer patients. TCRdb's table, derived via immunoSEQ multiplex PCR, lists solely in-frame clones and lacks some. The sample has about 150,000 clones, about 93% seen once; the top ten hold around 2.2%. Sequencing used blood. These receptor sequences come from a man between 45 and 60 years old in good health. Both conserved end residues are part of each CDR3. Each record gives: J gene, clone size, V gene, D gene, CDR3 protein, CDR3 DNA. D genes are given only for firm matches. Rows give clone size only sometimes, using once, few, many, or a class for an expanded clone.

J: TRBJ1-3
size: NA
V: TRBV9
D: NA
CDR3: CASSAREGPSNTIYF
DNA: TGTGCCAGCAGCGCCCGGGAAGGGCCCTCTAACACCATATATTTT

J: TRBJ2-1
size: NA
V: TRBV18
D: NA
CDR3: CASSPPRLGGNEQFF
DNA: TGTGCCAGCTCACCCCCCCGACTAGGCGGCAATGAGCAGTTCTTC

J: TRBJ1-1
size: NA
V: TRBV15
D: NA
CDR3: CATSLEEGTGTEAFF
DNA: TGTGCCACCAGCCTAGAGGAGGGGACGGGCACTGAAGCTTTCTTT

J: TRBJ1-2
size: NA
V: TRBV24-1
D: NA
CDR3: CATRGEANYGYTF
DNA: TGTGCCACCAGAGGAGAAGCTAACTATGGCTACACCTTC

J: TRBJ1-5
size: once
V: TRBV28
D: NA
CDR3: CASSPARRGPNQPQHF
DNA: TGTGCCAGCAGTCCCGCGCGGAGGGGACCCAATCAGCCCCAGCATTTT

J: TRBJ1-6
size: NA
V: TRBV4-2
D: TRBD1
CDR3: CASSQDRGTASYNSPLHF
DNA: TGTGCCAGCAGCCAAGATCGCGGGACAGCCTCCTATAATTCACCCCTCCACTTT

J: TRBJ2-5
size: NA
V: TRBV5-1
D: NA
CDR3: CASRHNSEETQYF
DNA: TGCGCCAGCAGACACAACTCTGAAGAGACCCAGTACTTC

J: TRBJ1-5
size: NA
V: TRBV28
D: TRBD1
CDR3: CASSPDREGNQPQHF
DNA: TGTGCCAGCAGCCCTGACAGGGAGGGCAATCAGCCCCAGCATTTT

J: TRBJ2-2
size: NA
V: TRBV2
D: NA
CDR3: CASSVAPGELFF
DNA: TGTGCCAGCAGTGTCGCCCCCGGGGAGCTGTTTTTT

J: TRBJ2-1
size: NA
V: TRBV6-5
D: NA
CDR3: CASMLHNEQFF
DNA: TGTGCCAGCATGCTCCACAATGAGCAGTTCTTC

J: TRBJ2-7
size: NA
V: TRBV18
D: NA
CDR3: CASSPSLLDAIYSYEQYF
DNA: TGTGCCAGCTCACCCTCTCTCCTCGACGCTATATACTCCTACGAGCAGTACTTC

J: TRBJ2-5
size: NA
V: TRBV11-2
D: NA
CDR3: CASSRQPGGQETQYF
DNA: TGTGCCAGCAGCCGTCAACCAGGGGGGCAAGAGACCCAGTACTTC

J: TRBJ1-1
size: NA
V: TRBV19
D: NA
CDR3: CASSTQGNTEAFF
DNA: TGTGCCAGTAGTACACAGGGGAACACTGAAGCTTTCTTT

J: TRBJ1-6
size: NA
V: TRBV9
D: NA
CDR3: CASRMGTENSPLHF
DNA: TGTGCCAGCAGGATGGGGACCGAAAATTCACCCCTCCACTTT

J: TRBJ2-7
size: NA
V: TRBV28
D: NA
CDR3: CASTPGGGIYEQYF
DNA: TGTGCCAGCACCCCAGGGGGGGGGATTTACGAGCAGTACTTC

J: TRBJ2-1
size: NA
V: TRBV30
D: TRBD2
CDR3: CAWSVHWTSSYNEQFF
DNA: TGTGCCTGGAGTGTACATTGGACTAGCTCCTACAATGAGCAGTTCTTC

J: TRBJ2-3
size: few
V: TRBV28
D: NA
CDR3: CASTPPSGTDTQYF
DNA: TGTGCCAGCACCCCTCCTTCGGGAACAGATACGCAGTATTTT

J: TRBJ2-5
size: few
V: TRBV20-1
D: NA
CDR3: CSAAGGETQYF
DNA: TGCAGTGCCGCTGGGGGAGAGACCCAGTACTTC

J: TRBJ1-2
size: NA
V: TRBV11-2
D: NA
CDR3: CASSRTTGVYGYTF
DNA: TGTGCCAGCAGCCGGACGACAGGAGTATATGGCTACACCTTC

J: TRBJ1-6
size: NA
V: TRBV6-5
D: TRBD1
CDR3: CAIGTVDSPLHF
DNA: TGTGCCATTGGGACAGTTGACTCACCCCTCCACTTT

J: TRBJ2-1
size: NA
V: TRBV2
D: NA
CDR3: CASSDFTRHEQFF
DNA: TGTGCCAGCAGTGATTTCACCAGGCATGAGCAGTTCTTC

J: TRBJ1-2
size: NA
V: TRBV27
D: NA
CDR3: CASSRETGTFYGYTF
DNA: TGTGCCAGCAGTAGAGAGACCGGGACATTCTATGGCTACACCTTC

J: TRBJ2-7
size: NA
V: TRBV29-1
D: TRBD2
CDR3: CSVLRTSGRSYEQYF
DNA: TGCAGCGTTCTTCGGACTAGCGGGCGTTCCTACGAGCAGTACTTC

J: TRBJ1-1
size: NA
V: TRBV7-9
D: NA
CDR3: CASSFGRMSTEAFF
DNA: TGTGCCAGCAGCTTCGGACGGATGAGCACTGAAGCTTTCTTT

J: TRBJ1-3
size: once
V: TRBV29-1
D: NA
CDR3: CSVVIGRSGNTIYF
DNA: TGCAGCGTTGTTATCGGACGCTCTGGAAACACCATATATTTT

J: TRBJ1-5
size: NA
V: TRBV19
D: TRBD1
CDR3: CASSIGLDRARVQPQHF
DNA: TGTGCCAGTAGTATAGGGTTAGACAGGGCCAGGGTTCAGCCCCAGCATTTT

J: TRBJ1-5
size: NA
V: TRBV7-7
D: NA
CDR3: CASSPSRRVVGQPQHF
DNA: TGTGCTAGCAGTCCCTCGCGGAGGGTTGTGGGTCAGCCCCAGCATTTT

J: TRBJ2-7
size: NA
V: TRBV10-3
D: TRBD2
CDR3: CAISESEVLAGDYEQYF
DNA: TGTGCCATCAGTGAGTCGGAGGTTCTAGCGGGAGACTACGAGCAGTACTTC

J: TRBJ2-2
size: NA
V: TRBV5-1
D: NA
CDR3: CASSLGGGTGELFF
DNA: TGCGCCAGCAGCTTGGGAGGAGGTACCGGGGAGCTGTTTTTT

J: TRBJ1-3
size: NA
V: TRBV30
D: NA
CDR3: CAWTGRNTIYF
DNA: TGTGCCTGGACAGGGAGGAACACCATATATTTT

J: TRBJ1-1
size: NA
V: TRBV28
D: TRBD1
CDR3: CASSPARNRGRGEAFF
DNA: TGTGCCAGCAGTCCCGCTCGAAACAGGGGGCGAGGTGAAGCTTTCTTT

J: TRBJ1-2
size: NA
V: TRBV28
D: NA
CDR3: CASTQGGLRFGGYGYTF
DNA: TGTGCCAGCACCCAAGGAGGTCTGCGGTTTGGGGGGTATGGCTACACCTTC

J: TRBJ1-4
size: NA
V: TRBV28
D: NA
CDR3: CASSLGATNEKLFF
DNA: TGTGCCAGCAGTTTGGGGGCAACTAATGAAAAACTGTTTTTT

J: TRBJ2-3
size: NA
V: TRBV28
D: NA
CDR3: CASSSPGVGVYTQYF
DNA: TGTGCCAGCAGTTCCCCTGGGGTGGGAGTCTATACGCAGTATTTT

J: TRBJ2-6
size: NA
V: TRBV9
D: NA
CDR3: CASSQGYYGANVLTF
DNA: TGTGCCAGCAGCCAAGGGTATTATGGGGCCAACGTCCTGACTTTC

J: TRBJ1-5
size: NA
V: TRBV9
D: NA
CDR3: CASSVGNLNNQPQHF
DNA: TGTGCCAGCAGCGTAGGCAACTTAAACAATCAGCCCCAGCATTTT

J: TRBJ2-7
size: NA
V: TRBV19
D: TRBD2
CDR3: CASSISLASGYYEQYF
DNA: TGTGCCAGTAGTATTAGTTTGGCTAGCGGGTACTACGAGCAGTACTTC

J: TRBJ2-7
size: NA
V: TRBV2
D: TRBD2
CDR3: CASSLAGVLQYF
DNA: TGTGCCAGCAGTTTAGCGGGAGTGCTTCAGTACTTC

J: TRBJ1-3
size: NA
V: TRBV19
D: NA
CDR3: CASQAGATGNTIYF
DNA: TGTGCCAGTCAAGCAGGAGCCACTGGAAACACCATATATTTT

J: TRBJ1-4
size: NA
V: TRBV7-9
D: TRBD1
CDR3: CASSPAWTGGGEKLFF
DNA: TGTGCCAGCAGCCCAGCGTGGACAGGGGGCGGTGAAAAACTGTTTTTT

J: TRBJ2-1
size: NA
V: TRBV29-1
D: NA
CDR3: CSVERPHRKEWGKIDEQFF
DNA: TGCAGCGTTGAAAGGCCCCATCGGAAAGAATGGGGAAAGATAGATGAGCAGTTCTTC

J: TRBJ1-3
size: NA
V: TRBV5-4
D: NA
CDR3: CASSQDAGNTIYF
DNA: TGTGCCAGCAGTCAAGACGCGGGAAACACCATATATTTT

J: TRBJ2-4
size: NA
V: TRBV5-1
D: NA
CDR3: CASSLYQDIQYF
DNA: TGCGCCAGCAGCTTATACCAGGACATTCAGTACTTC